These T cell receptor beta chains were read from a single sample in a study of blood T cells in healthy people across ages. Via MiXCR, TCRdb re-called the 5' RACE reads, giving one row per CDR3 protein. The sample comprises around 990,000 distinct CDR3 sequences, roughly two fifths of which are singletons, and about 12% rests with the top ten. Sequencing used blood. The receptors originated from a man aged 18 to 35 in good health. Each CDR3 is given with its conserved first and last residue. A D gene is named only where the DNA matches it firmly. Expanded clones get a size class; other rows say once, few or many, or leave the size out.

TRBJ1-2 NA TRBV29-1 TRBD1 TGCAGCGTTGAAGGGACGCGCCAGGGGGCCTATGGCTACACCTTC CSVEGTRQGAYGYTF
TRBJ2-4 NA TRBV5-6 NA TGTGCCAGCAGCTTGGACTGGACGTCTAAAAACATTCAGTACTTC CASSLDWTSKNIQYF
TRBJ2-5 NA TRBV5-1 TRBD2 TGCGCCAGCAGCTTGGGGGTAGCGGGTTACCAAGAGACCCAGTACTTC CASSLGVAGYQETQYF
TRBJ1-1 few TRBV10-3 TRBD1 TGTGCCATCACTGGGACAGGGGGCGCGGACACTGAAGCTTTCTTT CAITGTGGADTEAFF
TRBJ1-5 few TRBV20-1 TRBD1 TGCAGTGCTAGAGCGGGACAGGACTATCAGCCCCAGCATTTT CSARAGQDYQPQHF
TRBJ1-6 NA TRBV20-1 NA TGCAGTGCTAGACCAGGGGAATTTAATTCACCCCTCCACTTT CSARPGEFNSPLHF
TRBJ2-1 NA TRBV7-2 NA TGTGCCAGCAGCCCCCGTCTCGCGGAGGGCCCTGCGAGGCAGTTCTTC CASSPRLAEGPARQFF
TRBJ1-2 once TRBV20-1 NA TGCAGTGCTAGAGATTTATGGCCCGGGGGGGACTATGGCTACACCTTC CSARDLWPGGDYGYTF
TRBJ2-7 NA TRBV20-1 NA TGCAGTGCTAGTCTGCGCTCCTACAATGAGCAGTACTTC CSASLRSYNEQYF
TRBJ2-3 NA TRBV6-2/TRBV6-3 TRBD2 TGTGCCAGTCCACCCCCGGGACTAGGGCCAGATACGCAGTATTTT CASPPPGLGPDTQYF
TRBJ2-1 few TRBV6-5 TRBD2 TGTGCCAGCAGTCTCCTGGGGCGGGGGAGATACAATGAGCAGTTCTTC CASSLLGRGRYNEQFF
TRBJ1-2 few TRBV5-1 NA TGCGCCAGCAGCTTGGCCGAGCAGGGGCGAGGGAACTATGGCTACACCTTC CASSLAEQGRGNYGYTF
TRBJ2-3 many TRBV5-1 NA TGCGCCAGCAGCTTGGACGGTGACTACACAGATACGCAGTATTTT CASSLDGDYTDTQYF
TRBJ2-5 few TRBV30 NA TGTGCCTGGAGTGCGGGGGCCCACAATGAGCAGTACTTC CAWSAGAHNEQYF
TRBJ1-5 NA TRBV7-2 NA TGTGCCAGCAGCATGACCAATCAGCCCCAGCATTTT CASSMTNQPQHF
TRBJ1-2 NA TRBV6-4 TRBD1 TGTGCCAGCAGTGACGCTCCCGGGACAGAATTACACTATGGCTACACCTTC CASSDAPGTELHYGYTF
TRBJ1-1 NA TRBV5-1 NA TGCGCCAGCAGCTTCTCCGAATTACAGGGCGGTGACACTGAAGCTTTCTTT CASSFSELQGGDTEAFF
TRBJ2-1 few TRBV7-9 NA TGTGCCAGCAGTCCACGGACTAATGAGCAGTTCTTC CASSPRTNEQFF
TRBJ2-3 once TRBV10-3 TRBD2 TGTGCCATCAGTGGGGCTAGCGGGTCCTCTGGCACAGATACGCAGTATTTT CAISGASGSSGTDTQYF
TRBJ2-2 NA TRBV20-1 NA TGCAGTGCTCCTCAGGGACTCACCGGGGAGCTGTTTTTT CSAPQGLTGELFF
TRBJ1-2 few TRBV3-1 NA TGTGCCAGCAGCCGAGGGGTAAGGAGCTATGGCTACACCTTC CASSRGVRSYGYTF
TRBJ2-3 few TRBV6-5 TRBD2 TGTGCCAGCAGCTCGCGGGGGTTGGGGGATACGCAGTATTTT CASSSRGLGDTQYF
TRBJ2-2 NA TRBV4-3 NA TGCGCCAGCAGCCAAGACAGTACCGGGGAGCTGTTTTTT CASSQDSTGELFF